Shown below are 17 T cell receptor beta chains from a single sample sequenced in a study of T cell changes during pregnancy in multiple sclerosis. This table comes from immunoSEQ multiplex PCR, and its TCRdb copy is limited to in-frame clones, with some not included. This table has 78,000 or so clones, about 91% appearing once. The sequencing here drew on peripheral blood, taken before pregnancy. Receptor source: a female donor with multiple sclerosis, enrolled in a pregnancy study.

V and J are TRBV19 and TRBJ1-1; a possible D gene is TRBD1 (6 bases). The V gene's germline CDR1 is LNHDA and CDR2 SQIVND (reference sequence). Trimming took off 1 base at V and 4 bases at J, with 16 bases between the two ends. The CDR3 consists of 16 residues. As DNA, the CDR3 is TGTGCCAGTAGTATAGGTTACACAGGGCCTGCCACTGAAGCTTTCTTT. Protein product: CASSIGYTGPATEAFF.

CDR3 in amino acids: CASSAPPGQAFYGYTF. The CDR3 DNA reads TGTGCCAGCAGTGCGCCACCGGGACAGGCTTTCTATGGCTACACCTTC. The genes are TRBV6-1 and TRBJ1-2; TRBD1 agrees at 8 bases. V lost 4 bases, J lost 4 bases, and 11 bases stayed unmatched. The CDR3 extends over 16 amino acids. Per germline, CDR1 MNHNS and CDR2 SASEGT.

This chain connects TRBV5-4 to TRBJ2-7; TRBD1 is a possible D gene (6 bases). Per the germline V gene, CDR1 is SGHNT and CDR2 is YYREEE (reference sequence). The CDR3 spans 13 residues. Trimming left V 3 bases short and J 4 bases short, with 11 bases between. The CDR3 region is CASSSWTDYEQYF. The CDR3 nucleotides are TGTGCCAGCAGCTCCTGGACAGATTACGAGCAGTACTTC.

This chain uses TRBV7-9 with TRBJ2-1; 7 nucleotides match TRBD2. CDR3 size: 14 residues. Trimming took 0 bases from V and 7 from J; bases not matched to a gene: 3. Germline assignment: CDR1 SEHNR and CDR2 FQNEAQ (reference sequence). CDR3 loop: CASSLAGGLNEQFF. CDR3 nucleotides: TGTGCCAGCAGCTTAGCGGGGGGGTTGAATGAGCAGTTCTTC.

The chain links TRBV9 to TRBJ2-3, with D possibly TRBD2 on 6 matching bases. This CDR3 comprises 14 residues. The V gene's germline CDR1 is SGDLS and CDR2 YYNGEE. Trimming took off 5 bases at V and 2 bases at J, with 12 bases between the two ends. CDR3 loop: CASREGLDTDTQYF. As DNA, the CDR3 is TGTGCCAGCAGGGAGGGGCTCGACACAGATACGCAGTATTTT.

The CDR3 here is CASSQDEGDRYYVGGSYEQYF. CDR3 sequence (DNA): TGCGCCAGCAGCCAAGATGAGGGGGACAGGTATTACGTTGGCGGCTCCTACGAGCAGTACTTC. The gene calls are TRBV4-1 and TRBJ2-7, with 8 bases matching TRBD1. Unmatched junction bases numbered 19, after V lost 0 bases and J lost 0 bases. Germline CDR1 MGHRA, CDR2 YSYEKL. The CDR3 extends over 21 amino acids.

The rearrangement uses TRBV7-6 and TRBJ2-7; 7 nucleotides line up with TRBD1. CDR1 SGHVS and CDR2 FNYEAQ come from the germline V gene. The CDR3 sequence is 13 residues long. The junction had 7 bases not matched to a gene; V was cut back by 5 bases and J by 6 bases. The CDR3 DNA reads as TGTGCCAGCAGCATAACAGACAGGGCCGAGCAGTACTTC. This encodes CASSITDRAEQYF.

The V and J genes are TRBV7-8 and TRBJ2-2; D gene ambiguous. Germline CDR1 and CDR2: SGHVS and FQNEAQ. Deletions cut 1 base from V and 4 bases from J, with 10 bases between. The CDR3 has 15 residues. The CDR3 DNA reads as TGTGCCAGCAGCTTAGGGCCGGCAGGCACCGGGGAGCTGTTTTTT. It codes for CASSLGPAGTGELFF.

The CDR3 is CASSHPTSGGYRSYNEQFF. For the CDR3, the DNA is TGTGCCAGCAGCCATCCGACTAGCGGGGGGTACCGCTCCTACAATGAGCAGTTCTTC. The chain recombines TRBV4-2 with TRBJ2-1; TRBD2 aligns across 13 bases. The CDR3 is 19 amino acids. Trimming cost V 3 bases and J 0 bases; bases outside gene matches: 8. Germline assignment: CDR1 LGHNA and CDR2 YNFKEQ.

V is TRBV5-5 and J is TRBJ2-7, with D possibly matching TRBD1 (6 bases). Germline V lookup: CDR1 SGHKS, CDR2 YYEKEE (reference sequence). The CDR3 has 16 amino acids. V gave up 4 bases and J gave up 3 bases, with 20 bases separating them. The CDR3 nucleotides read TGTGCCAGCAGCCTGTATACCGGGACATCGGACTACGAGCAGTACTTC. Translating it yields CASSLYTGTSDYEQYF.

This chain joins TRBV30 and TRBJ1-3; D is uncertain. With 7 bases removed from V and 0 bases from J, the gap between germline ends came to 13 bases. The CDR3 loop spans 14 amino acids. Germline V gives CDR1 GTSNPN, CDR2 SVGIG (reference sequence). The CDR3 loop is CASGSSYSGNTIYF. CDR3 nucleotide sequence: TGTGCCTCGGGGAGTTCCTACTCTGGAAACACCATATATTTT.

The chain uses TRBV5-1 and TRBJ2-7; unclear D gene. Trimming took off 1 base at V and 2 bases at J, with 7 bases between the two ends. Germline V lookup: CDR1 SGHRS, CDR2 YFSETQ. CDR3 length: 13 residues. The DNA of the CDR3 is TGCGCCAGCAGCTTGCCAGGAACCTACGAGCAGTACTTC. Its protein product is CASSLPGTYEQYF. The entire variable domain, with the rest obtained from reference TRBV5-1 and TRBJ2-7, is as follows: KAGVTQTPRYLIKTRGQQVTLSCSPISGHRSVSWYQQTPGQGLQFLFEYFSETQRNKGNFPGRFSGRQFSNSRSEMNVSTLELGDSALYLCASSLPGTYEQYFGPGTRLTVT.

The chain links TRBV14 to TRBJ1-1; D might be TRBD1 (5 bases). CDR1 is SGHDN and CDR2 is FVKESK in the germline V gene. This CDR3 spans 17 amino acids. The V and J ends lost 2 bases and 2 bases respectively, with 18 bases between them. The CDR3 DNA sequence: TGTGCCAGCAGCCAACATAGCCCGGGCCAGGGAAACACTGAAGCTTTCTTT. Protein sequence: CASSQHSPGQGNTEAFF.

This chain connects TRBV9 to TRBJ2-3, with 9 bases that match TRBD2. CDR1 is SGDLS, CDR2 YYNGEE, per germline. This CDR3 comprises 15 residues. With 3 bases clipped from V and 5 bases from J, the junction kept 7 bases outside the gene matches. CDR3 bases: TGTGCCAGCAGCGGGCGCGGGGGGGCCCAAGATACGCAGTATTTT. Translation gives CASSGRGGAQDTQYF. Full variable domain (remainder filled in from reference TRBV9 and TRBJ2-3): DSGVTQTPKHLITATGQRVTLRCSPRSGDLSVYWYQQSLDQGLQFLIQYYNGEERAKGNILERFSAQQFPDLHSELNLSSLELGDSALYFCASSGRGGAQDTQYFGPGTRLTVL.

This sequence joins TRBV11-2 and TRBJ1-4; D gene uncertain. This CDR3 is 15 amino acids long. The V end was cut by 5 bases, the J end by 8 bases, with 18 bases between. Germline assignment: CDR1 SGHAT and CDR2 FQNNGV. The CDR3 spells CASSVFMDGKEKLFF. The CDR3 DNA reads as TGTGCCAGCAGCGTCTTCATGGACGGGAAGGAAAAACTGTTTTTT.

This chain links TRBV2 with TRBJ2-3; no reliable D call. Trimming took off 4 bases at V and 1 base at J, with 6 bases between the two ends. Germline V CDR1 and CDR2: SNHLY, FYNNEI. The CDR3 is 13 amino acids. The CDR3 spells CASSAVGTDTQYF. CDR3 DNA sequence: TGTGCCAGCAGTGCTGTTGGCACAGATACGCAGTATTTT.

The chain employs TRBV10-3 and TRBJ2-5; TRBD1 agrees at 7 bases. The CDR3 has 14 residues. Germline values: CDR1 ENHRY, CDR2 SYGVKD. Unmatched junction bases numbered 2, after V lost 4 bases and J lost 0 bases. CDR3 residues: CAISGDRNQETQYF. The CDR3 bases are TGTGCCATCAGTGGGGACAGAAACCAAGAGACCCAGTACTTC.